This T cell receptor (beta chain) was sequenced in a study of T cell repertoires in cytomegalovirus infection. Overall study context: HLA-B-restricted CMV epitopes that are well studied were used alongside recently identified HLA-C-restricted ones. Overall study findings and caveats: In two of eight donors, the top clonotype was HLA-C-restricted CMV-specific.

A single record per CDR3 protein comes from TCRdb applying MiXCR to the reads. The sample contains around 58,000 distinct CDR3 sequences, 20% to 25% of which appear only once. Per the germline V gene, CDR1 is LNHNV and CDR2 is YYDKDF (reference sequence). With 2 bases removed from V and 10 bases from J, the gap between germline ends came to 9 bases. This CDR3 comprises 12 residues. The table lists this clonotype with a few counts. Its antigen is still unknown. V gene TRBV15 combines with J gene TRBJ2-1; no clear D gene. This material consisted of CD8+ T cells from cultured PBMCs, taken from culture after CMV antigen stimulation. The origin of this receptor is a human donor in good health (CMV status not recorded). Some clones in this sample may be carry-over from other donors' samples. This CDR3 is CATSRRAEEQFF. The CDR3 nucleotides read TGTGCCACCAGCAGAAGGGCCGAAGAGCAGTTCTTC.